This T cell receptor beta chain was recorded in a study of blood T cell repertoires in COVID-19. V dropped 3 bases and J dropped 2; count of bases not matched to a gene: 5. Germline values: CDR1 KGHDR, CDR2 SFDVKD. The CDR3 contains 16 residues. Clones were read by immunoSEQ multiplex PCR, and TCRdb kept only the in-frame ones, dropping some. The sample has some 250,000 clones; roughly 87% are singletons. Sample: peripheral blood. This receptor was identified in a woman in her thirties with acute or convalescent COVID-19. The genes are TRBV24-1 and TRBJ2-3, with 9 positions matching TRBD1. Written as DNA, the CDR3 is TGTGCCACCAGTGATCCGGACAGGGGACTCACAGATACGCAGTATTTT. This codes for CATSDPDRGLTDTQYF.